These T cell receptor beta chains were read from a single sample in a study of shared clonotypes between healthy human individuals. Clones were read by immunoSEQ multiplex PCR, and TCRdb kept only the in-frame ones, dropping some. Seen here are millions of clones, roughly nine tenths observed once, and the top ten hold around 0.14%. The sample taken for sequencing was naive CD4+ T cells sorted from blood. The receptors originated from a man between 18 and 35 years old in good health. CDR3s include the opening cysteine and the closing phenylalanine or tryptophan. A D gene is named only where the DNA matches it firmly. Part of the rows lack a size; the others show once, few, many or a class for expanded clones.

.,once,TRBJ1-1,14,TRBV27,CASSFRGPGTEAFF,TGTGCCAGCAGTTTCCGCGGACCGGGCACTGAAGCTTTCTTT
.,.,TRBJ1-1,14,TRBV7-8,CASSLETANTEAFF,TGTGCCAGCAGCTTAGAGACAGCGAACACTGAAGCTTTCTTT
.,.,TRBJ2-7,13,TRBV29-1,CSVVIGQPYEQYF,TGCAGCGTCGTGATAGGACAGCCCTACGAGCAGTACTTC
TRBD1,.,TRBJ1-6,14,TRBV6-1,CATTPGQGASPLHF,TGTGCCACCACTCCGGGACAGGGAGCCTCACCCCTCCACTTT
.,.,TRBJ2-1,12,TRBV30,CAWGAAYNEQFF,TGTGCCTGGGGGGCCGCCTACAATGAGCAGTTCTTC
.,.,TRBJ2-7,11,TRBV7-9,CASSFGGQQYF,TGTGCCAGCAGCTTTGGGGGCCAGCAGTACTTC
TRBD2,.,TRBJ2-1,15,TRBV18,CASSPMGLGSEEQFF,TGTGCCAGCTCACCAATGGGACTAGGGTCGGAAGAGCAGTTCTTC
.,.,TRBJ1-6,14,TRBV30,CAWSVKGYNSPLHF,TGTGCCTGGAGTGTCAAGGGCTATAATTCACCCCTCCACTTT
.,.,TRBJ2-7,13,TRBV7-2,CASSVRVAGEQYF,TGTGCCAGCAGCGTAAGAGTTGCCGGCGAGCAGTACTTC
TRBD2,.,TRBJ2-1,17,TRBV15,CATSRSGTSGRTNEQFF,TGTGCCACCAGCAGGTCCGGGACTAGCGGGAGGACCAATGAGCAGTTCTTC
.,.,TRBJ1-5,12,TRBV7-9,CASGEGNQPQHF,TGTGCCAGTGGCGAGGGCAATCAGCCCCAGCATTTT
.,.,TRBJ2-4,13,TRBV27,CASRGRGGNIQYF,TGTGCCAGCAGAGGTAGGGGGGGAAACATTCAGTACTTC
.,.,TRBJ1-4,16,TRBV27,CASSPRRDPDFEKLFF,TGTGCCAGCAGTCCCCGACGGGATCCTGACTTTGAAAAACTGTTTTTT
.,.,TRBJ2-7,15,TRBV9,CASSVGPGAYYEQYF,TGTGCCAGCAGCGTAGGCCCGGGAGCGTACTACGAGCAGTACTTC
.,.,TRBJ2-7,14,TRBV9,CASSVGSGTYEQYF,TGTGCCAGCAGCGTAGGTTCAGGAACCTACGAGCAGTACTTC
TRBD1,.,TRBJ1-2,14,TRBV19,CASTPTGEGYGYTF,TGTGCCAGTACCCCGACAGGGGAGGGCTATGGCTACACCTTC
.,.,TRBJ1-5,15,TRBV6-4,CASSAGGGGNQPQHF,TGTGCCAGCAGCGCCGGAGGGGGAGGTAATCAGCCCCAGCATTTT
.,once,TRBJ2-7,14,TRBV7-2,CASSLVESSYEQYF,TGTGCCAGCAGCTTAGTGGAATCTAGCTACGAGCAGTACTTC
TRBD2,.,TRBJ2-5,16,TRBV28,CASSSPGLADRETQYF,TGTGCCAGCAGTTCCCCGGGACTAGCGGACCGGGAGACCCAGTACTTC
.,few,TRBJ1-5,13,TRBV6-1,CASSEGRDQPQHF,TGTGCCAGCAGTGAAGGCCGAGATCAGCCCCAGCATTTT
.,.,TRBJ1-2,13,TRBV27,CASSSRDNYGYTF,TGTGCCAGCAGTTCACGGGACAACTATGGCTACACCTTC
.,.,TRBJ1-4,17,TRBV4-3,CASSQDARGPTNEKLFF,TGCGCCAGCAGCCAAGACGCCCGGGGCCCAACTAATGAAAAACTGTTTTTT
.,.,TRBJ1-5,15,TRBV11-2,CASSLGRAGNQPQHF,TGTGCCAGCAGCTTAGGTAGGGCTGGCAATCAGCCCCAGCATTTT
TRBD2,.,TRBJ2-7,15,TRBV7-2,CASSLDGGGVYEQYF,TGTGCCAGCAGCTTAGACGGCGGGGGGGTCTACGAGCAGTACTTC
.,.,TRBJ2-1,13,TRBV7-8,CASRTSSANEQFF,TGTGCCAGCCGGACATCATCGGCAAATGAGCAGTTCTTC
.,.,TRBJ2-3,15,TRBV19,CASSMRLGGTDTQYF,TGTGCCAGTAGTATGCGGTTAGGAGGAACAGATACGCAGTATTTT
.,once,TRBJ2-2,15,TRBV5-4,CASSPRTGNTGELFF,TGTGCCAGCAGCCCCCGTACAGGGAACACCGGGGAGCTGTTTTTT
TRBD1,once,TRBJ1-3,15,TRBV2,CASSAQGFFGNTIYF,TGTGCCAGCAGTGCACAGGGGTTCTTTGGAAACACCATATATTTT
.,.,TRBJ2-7,15,TRBV6-5,CASSYASGGAYEQYF,TGTGCCAGCAGTTATGCCTCCGGGGGTGCCTACGAGCAGTACTTC
.,.,TRBJ1-5,12,TRBV6-5,CASRRGNQPQHF,TGTGCCAGCCGCAGGGGCAATCAGCCCCAGCATTTT
TRBD1,once,TRBJ2-3,16,TRBV7-9,CASSSRDRGRPDTQYF,TGTGCCAGCAGCTCACGGGACAGGGGGCGCCCAGATACGCAGTATTTT
.,.,TRBJ1-2,12,TRBV6-1,CASSFTDYGYTF,TGTGCCAGCAGCTTTACAGACTATGGCTACACCTTC
.,.,TRBJ2-1,11,TRBV14,CASSNFNEQFF,TGTGCCAGCAGCAACTTCAATGAGCAGTTCTTC
TRBD1,few,TRBJ2-4,13,TRBV29-1,CSVGGTGVNIQYF,TGCAGCGTCGGAGGGACAGGGGTGAACATTCAGTACTTC
.,.,TRBJ2-2,13,TRBV30,CAWTAWGSGELFF,TGTGCCTGGACCGCCTGGGGGTCCGGGGAGCTGTTTTTT
.,.,TRBJ2-6,17,TRBV2,CASRGDLTDSGANVLTF,TGTGCCAGCCGTGGGGACCTAACAGACTCTGGGGCCAACGTCCTGACTTTC
TRBD2,once,TRBJ2-1,16,TRBV10-3,CAISDLIAGGVNEQFF,TGTGCCATCAGTGACTTGATAGCGGGGGGGGTCAATGAGCAGTTCTTC
.,.,TRBJ1-5,10,TRBV6-6,CAGLNQPQHF,TGTGCCGGTCTTAATCAGCCCCAGCATTTT
.,.,TRBJ2-1,12,TRBV10-1,CASSEDWDRQFF,TGCGCCAGCAGTGAAGATTGGGACCGCCAGTTCTTC
TRBD1,.,TRBJ1-1,16,TRBV7-9,CASSPTRTGLRTEAFF,TGTGCCAGCAGCCCCACCAGGACAGGGCTCAGAACTGAAGCTTTCTTT
TRBD2,.,TRBJ2-7,15,TRBV5-1,CASSQTSGMGYEQYF,TGCGCCAGCAGCCAGACTAGCGGGATGGGGTACGAGCAGTACTTC
.,.,TRBJ1-1,11,TRBV28,CASSPGTEAFF,TGTGCCAGCAGTCCGGGGACAGAAGCTTTCTTT
.,.,TRBJ2-2,16,TRBV9,CASSVAGGANTGELFF,TGTGCCAGCAGCGTGGCGGGCGGCGCGAACACCGGGGAGCTGTTTTTT
.,.,TRBJ2-3,15,TRBV2,CASKTPGSITDTQYF,TGTGCCAGCAAAACTCCGGGATCTATCACAGATACGCAGTATTTT
.,.,TRBJ2-7,14,TRBV9,CASSVGWQGNEQYF,TGTGCCAGCAGCGTAGGATGGCAGGGAAACGAGCAGTACTTC
.,.,TRBJ2-3,16,TRBV18,CASSPPAGATTDTQYF,TGTGCCAGCTCACCACCGGCGGGGGCCACCACAGATACGCAGTATTTT
TRBD2,.,TRBJ2-3,17,TRBV4-2,CASSQERSGGVTDTQYF,TGTGCCAGCAGCCAAGAACGAAGCGGGGGAGTCACAGATACGCAGTATTTT
.,.,TRBJ1-5,13,TRBV5-8,CASSLSWNQPQHF,TGTGCCAGCAGCTTGTCCTGGAATCAGCCCCAGCATTTT
.,.,TRBJ2-7,15,TRBV30,CAWTQRGGSSYEQYF,TGTGCCTGGACCCAGAGGGGGGGGAGCTCCTACGAGCAGTACTTC